This T cell receptor beta chain was retrieved from a study of blood T cell repertoires in COVID-19. Turning to the study itself: Samples of COVID-19 (acute and convalescent) were obtained from the United States, Italy and Spain.

CDR1 MDHEN and CDR2 SYDVKM come from the germline V gene. Trimming cost V 11 bases and J 4 bases; bases outside gene matches: 17. This CDR3 comprises 18 residues. Under the authors' procedure: The authors estimated nucleated cell counts from reference gene primer amplification. Generated by immunoSEQ multiplex PCR, the TCRdb table keeps only in-frame clones and is missing some. V and J calls and clone size are those listed in that table; D and trimming were worked out from the DNA. The data hold some 80,000 clones, with 87% observed a single time. V usage is TRBV28 and J usage is TRBJ2-7, with 16 bases matching TRBD2. The TCR originated in an elderly woman with active or convalescent COVID-19. Sequencing used peripheral blood. Here the CDR3 DNA reads TGTGCCGGACGGCCTCCGGGACTAGCGGGGGGGTTAAAGTACGAGCAGTACTTC. This encodes CAGRPPGLAGGLKYEQYF.